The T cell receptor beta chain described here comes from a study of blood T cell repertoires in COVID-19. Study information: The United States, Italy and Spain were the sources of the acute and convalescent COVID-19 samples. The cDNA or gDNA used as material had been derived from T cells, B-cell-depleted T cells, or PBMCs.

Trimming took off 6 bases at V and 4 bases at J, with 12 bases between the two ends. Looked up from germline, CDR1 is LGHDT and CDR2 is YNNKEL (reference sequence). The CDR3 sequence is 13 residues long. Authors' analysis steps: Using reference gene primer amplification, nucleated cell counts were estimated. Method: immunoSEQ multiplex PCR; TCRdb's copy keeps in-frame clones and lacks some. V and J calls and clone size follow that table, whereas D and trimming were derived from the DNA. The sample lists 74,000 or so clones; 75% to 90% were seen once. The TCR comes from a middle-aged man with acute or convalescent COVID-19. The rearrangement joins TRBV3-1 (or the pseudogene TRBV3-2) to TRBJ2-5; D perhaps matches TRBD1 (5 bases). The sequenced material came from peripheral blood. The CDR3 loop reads CASRSTVAETQYF. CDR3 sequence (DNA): TGTGCCAGCAGATCGACAGTTGCAGAGACCCAGTACTTC.